This T cell receptor (beta chain) was sequenced during a study of T cell responses to AZD1222 COVID-19 vaccine. Here immunoSEQ multiplex PCR was the method, and the copy in TCRdb shows in-frame clones only, minus some. This sample's clone table lists 150,000 or so clones. The CDR3 is 11 amino acids. Germline loops: CDR1 SGHNT, CDR2 YYREEE (reference sequence). With 3 bases removed from V and 16 bases from J, the gap between germline ends came to 11 bases. Source material: peripheral blood. The TCR comes from an adult in good health. The chain recombines TRBV5-4 with TRBJ1-6, with TRBD1 as a possible D gene (5 bases). CDR3 DNA: TGTGCCAGCAGCTGGCAGGGACGGCTCCACTTT. Its protein is CASSWQGRLHF.